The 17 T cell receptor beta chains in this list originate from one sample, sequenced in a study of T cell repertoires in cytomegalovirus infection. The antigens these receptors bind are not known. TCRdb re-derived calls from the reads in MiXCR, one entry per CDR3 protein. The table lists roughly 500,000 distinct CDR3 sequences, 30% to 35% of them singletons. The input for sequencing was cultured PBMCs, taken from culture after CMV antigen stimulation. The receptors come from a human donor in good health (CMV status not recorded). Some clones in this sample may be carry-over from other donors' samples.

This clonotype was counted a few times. The CDR3 region has the DNA TGTGCCAGCAGCGCCCCGGGAGCGGGAGGGTACAATGAGCAGTTCTTC. Translated, it gives CASSAPGAGGYNEQFF. V is TRBV7-2 and J is TRBJ2-1, with 10 bases lining up with TRBD2. Germline V CDR1 and CDR2: SGHTA, FQGNSA. Trimming removed 5 bases from V and 4 bases from J; junction bases left unmatched: 8. The CDR3 has 16 amino acids.

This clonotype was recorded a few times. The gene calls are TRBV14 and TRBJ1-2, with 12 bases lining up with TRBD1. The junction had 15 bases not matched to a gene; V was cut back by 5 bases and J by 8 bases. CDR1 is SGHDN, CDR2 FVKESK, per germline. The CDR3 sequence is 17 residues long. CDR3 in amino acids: CASSNPGQGARVGGYTF. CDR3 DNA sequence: TGTGCCAGCAGCAACCCGGGACAGGGGGCGCGAGTGGGAGGCTACACCTTC. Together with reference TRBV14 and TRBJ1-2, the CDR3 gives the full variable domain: EAGVTQFPSHSVIEKGQTVTLRCDPISGHDNLYWYRRVMGKEIKFLLHFVKESKQDESGMPNNRFLAERTGGTYSTLKVQPAELEDSGVYFCASSNPGQGARVGGYTFGSGTRLTVV.

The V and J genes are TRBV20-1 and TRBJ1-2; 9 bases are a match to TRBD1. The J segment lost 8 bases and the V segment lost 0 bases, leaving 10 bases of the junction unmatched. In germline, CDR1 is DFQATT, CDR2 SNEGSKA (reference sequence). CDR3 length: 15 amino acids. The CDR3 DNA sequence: TGCAGTGCTAGAGATAGGGGACAGGGTGGAGTAGGCTACACCTTC. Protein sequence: CSARDRGQGGVGYTF.

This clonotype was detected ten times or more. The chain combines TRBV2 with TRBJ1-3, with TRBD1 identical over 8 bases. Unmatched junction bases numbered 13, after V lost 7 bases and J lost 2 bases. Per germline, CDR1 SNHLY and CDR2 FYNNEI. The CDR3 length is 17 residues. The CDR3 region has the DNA TGTGCCAGCACCTTGGAGGGCAGGGGGCTGGCTGGAAACACCATATATTTT. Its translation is CASTLEGRGLAGNTIYF.

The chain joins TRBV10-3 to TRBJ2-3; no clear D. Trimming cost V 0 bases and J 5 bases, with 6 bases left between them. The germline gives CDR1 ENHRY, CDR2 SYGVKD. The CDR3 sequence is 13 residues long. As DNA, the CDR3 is TGTGCCATCAGTGAGTCCTCCCAAGATACGCAGTATTTT. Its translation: CAISESSQDTQYF.

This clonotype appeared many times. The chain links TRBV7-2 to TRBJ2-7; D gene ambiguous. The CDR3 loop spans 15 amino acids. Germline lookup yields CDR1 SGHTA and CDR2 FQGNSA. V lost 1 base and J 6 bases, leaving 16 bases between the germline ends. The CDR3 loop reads CASSLDYYEQSEQYF. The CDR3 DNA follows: TGTGCCAGCAGCTTAGATTACTATGAGCAGAGCGAGCAGTACTTC.

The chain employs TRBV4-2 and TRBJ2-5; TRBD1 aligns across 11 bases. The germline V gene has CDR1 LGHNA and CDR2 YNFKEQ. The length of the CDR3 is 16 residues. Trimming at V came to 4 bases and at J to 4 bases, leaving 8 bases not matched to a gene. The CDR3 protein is CASSRVGTGGGETQYF. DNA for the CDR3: TGTGCCAGCAGCCGGGTCGGGACAGGGGGAGGAGAGACCCAGTACTTC.

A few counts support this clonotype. CDR3 region: CASRGDKNYGYTF. CDR3 DNA: TGTGCCAGCAGGGGGGACAAGAACTATGGCTACACCTTC. The chain carries TRBV6-2 or TRBV6-3 and TRBJ1-2; the D gene is possibly TRBD1 (6 bases). CDR1 and CDR2 from the germline V gene are MNHEY and SVGEGT. With 6 bases removed from V and 2 bases from J, the gap between germline ends came to 10 bases. The CDR3 consists of 13 residues.

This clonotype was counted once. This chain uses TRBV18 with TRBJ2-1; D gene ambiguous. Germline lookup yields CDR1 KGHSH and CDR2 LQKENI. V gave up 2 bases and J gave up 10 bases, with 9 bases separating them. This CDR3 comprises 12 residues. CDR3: CASSPRPREQFF. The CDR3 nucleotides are TGTGCCAGCTCACCAAGGCCTCGCGAGCAGTTCTTC.

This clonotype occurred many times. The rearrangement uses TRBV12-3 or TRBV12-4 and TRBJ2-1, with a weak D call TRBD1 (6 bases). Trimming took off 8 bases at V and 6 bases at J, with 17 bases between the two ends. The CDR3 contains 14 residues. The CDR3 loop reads CASGGQPQSNEQFF. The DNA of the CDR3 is TGTGCCAGCGGAGGACAGCCCCAATCCAATGAGCAGTTCTTC.

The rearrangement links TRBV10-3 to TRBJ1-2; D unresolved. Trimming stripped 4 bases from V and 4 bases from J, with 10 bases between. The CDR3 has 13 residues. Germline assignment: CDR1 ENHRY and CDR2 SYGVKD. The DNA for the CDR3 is TGTGCCATCAGTGGACGGGGTGGCTATGGCTACACCTTC. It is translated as CAISGRGGYGYTF.

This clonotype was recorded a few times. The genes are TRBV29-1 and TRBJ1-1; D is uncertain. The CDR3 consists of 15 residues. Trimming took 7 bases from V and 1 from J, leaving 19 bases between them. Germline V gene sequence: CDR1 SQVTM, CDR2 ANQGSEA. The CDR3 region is CSADPFDGPNTEAFF. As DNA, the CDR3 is TGCAGCGCTGACCCCTTCGACGGACCGAACACTGAAGCTTTCTTT.

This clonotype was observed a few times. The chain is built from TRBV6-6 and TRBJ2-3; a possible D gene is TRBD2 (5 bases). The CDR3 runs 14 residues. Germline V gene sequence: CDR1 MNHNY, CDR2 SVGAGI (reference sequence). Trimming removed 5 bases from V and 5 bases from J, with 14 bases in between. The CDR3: CASSLRTPRDTQYF. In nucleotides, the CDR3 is TGTGCCAGCAGTCTACGGACTCCTAGAGATACGCAGTATTTT.

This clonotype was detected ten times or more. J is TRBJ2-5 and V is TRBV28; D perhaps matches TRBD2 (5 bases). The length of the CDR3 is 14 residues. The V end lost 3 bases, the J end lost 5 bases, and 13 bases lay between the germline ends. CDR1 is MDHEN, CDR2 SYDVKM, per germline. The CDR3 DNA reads TGTGCCAGCAGTTTCCCCGCGGGTCGGGAGACCCAGTACTTC. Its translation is CASSFPAGRETQYF.

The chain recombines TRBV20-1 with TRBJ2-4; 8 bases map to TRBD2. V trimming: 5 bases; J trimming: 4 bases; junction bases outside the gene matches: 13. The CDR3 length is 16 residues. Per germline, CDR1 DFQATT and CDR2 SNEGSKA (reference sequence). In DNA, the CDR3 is TGCAGTGCTCGGGGGGGGGTACTAGACAAAAAAAACATTCAGTACTTC. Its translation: CSARGGVLDKKNIQYF.

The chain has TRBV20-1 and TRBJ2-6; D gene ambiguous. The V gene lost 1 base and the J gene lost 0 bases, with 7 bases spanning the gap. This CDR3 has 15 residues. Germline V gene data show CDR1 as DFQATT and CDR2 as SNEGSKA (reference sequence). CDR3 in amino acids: CSARVGSSGANVLTF. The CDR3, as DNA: TGCAGTGCTAGAGTTGGGTCCTCTGGGGCCAACGTCCTGACTTTC.

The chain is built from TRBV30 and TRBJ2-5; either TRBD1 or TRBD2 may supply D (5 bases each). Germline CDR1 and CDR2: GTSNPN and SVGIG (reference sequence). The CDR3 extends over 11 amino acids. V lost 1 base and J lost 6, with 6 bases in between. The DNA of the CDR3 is TGTGCCTGGAGTGGGGGGAAGACCCAGTACTTC. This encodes CAWSGGKTQYF.